This T cell receptor (beta chain) was recovered during a study of blood T cell repertoires in COVID-19. Across the whole study: Italy, Spain and the United States were the sources of the convalescent and acute COVID-19 samples. PBMCs, B-cell-depleted T cells, or T cells were the source of the cDNA or gDNA that made up the material.

This clone was recorded only once. This CDR3 contains 17 residues. Germline lookup yields CDR1 LGHDT and CDR2 YNNKEL (reference sequence). Trimming took 4 bases from V and 5 from J, leaving 23 bases between them. In the original workflow: Estimated nucleated cell counts came from reference gene primer amplification. Method: immunoSEQ multiplex PCR; TCRdb's copy keeps in-frame clones and lacks some. That table furnishes V, J and clone size, whereas the DNA furnished D and trimming. Among more than 200,000 clones listed, almost 90% were seen once. Sequenced sample: peripheral blood. This receptor was obtained from a man at least 80 years old with acute or convalescent COVID-19. The chain has TRBV3-1 (or the pseudogene TRBV3-2) and TRBJ2-5; TRBD2 is a possible D gene (7 bases). The CDR3, as DNA: TGTGCCAGCAGCCGAGGGAGGGGGGGACAAAGGGTGGAGACCCAGTACTTC. Its protein product is CASSRGRGGQRVETQYF.